The 4 T cell receptor beta chains in this list originate from one sample, sequenced in a study of OX40 agonist ivuxolimab in advanced cancers. Profiled with immunoSEQ multiplex PCR; TCRdb holds only in-frame clones, not every one. The sample lists 15,000 to 20,000 clones, over 90% seen once, with 7.2% in the top ten. The specimen was CD4+ or CD8+ T cells sorted from blood, collected in a trial of the OX40 agonist ivuxolimab. The receptors come from an adult with an advanced solid tumor such as melanoma, head and neck, liver or kidney cancer.

The CDR3 coding sequence is TGTGCCAGCAGTTACGGGAACTCCTACAATGAGCAGTTCTTC. It translates to CASSYGNSYNEQFF. This chain links TRBV27 with TRBJ2-1; D is perhaps TRBD2 (5 bases). Germline loops: CDR1 MNHEY, CDR2 SMNVEV (reference sequence). The CDR3 consists of 14 residues. The V and J ends lost 4 bases and 0 bases respectively, with 7 bases between them.

This clone showed up just once. The chain links TRBV4-3 to TRBJ2-1; D uncertain. Trimming removed 0 bases from V and 0 bases from J, with 9 bases in between. The CDR3 has 16 residues. CDR1 and CDR2 from the germline V gene are LGHNA and YSLEER. CDR3 residues: CASSQDIESSYNEQFF. The CDR3 coding sequence is TGCGCCAGCAGCCAAGATATAGAGTCCTCCTACAATGAGCAGTTCTTC.

The genes are TRBV10-3 and TRBJ2-7; D is perhaps TRBD1 or TRBD2 (5 bases each). Germline CDR1 reads ENHRY; CDR2 reads SYGVKD. V lost 6 bases, J lost 9 bases, and 18 bases lay in between. This CDR3 is built from 13 residues. Here the CDR3 DNA reads TGTGCCATCAGCCTGGGGGACGTTGCGGGGCAGTACTTC. Translated: CAISLGDVAGQYF.

This sequence joins TRBV4-2 and TRBJ1-4, with TRBD1 as a possible D gene (5 bases). Trimming pared 0 bases from V and 7 bases from J, leaving 21 bases between. Germline CDR1 reads LGHNA; CDR2 reads YNFKEQ. This CDR3 has 18 residues. The CDR3 spells CASSQDPLEGARVEKLFF. Here the CDR3 DNA reads TGTGCCAGCAGCCAAGACCCTTTAGAAGGGGCACGAGTTGAAAAACTGTTTTTT.